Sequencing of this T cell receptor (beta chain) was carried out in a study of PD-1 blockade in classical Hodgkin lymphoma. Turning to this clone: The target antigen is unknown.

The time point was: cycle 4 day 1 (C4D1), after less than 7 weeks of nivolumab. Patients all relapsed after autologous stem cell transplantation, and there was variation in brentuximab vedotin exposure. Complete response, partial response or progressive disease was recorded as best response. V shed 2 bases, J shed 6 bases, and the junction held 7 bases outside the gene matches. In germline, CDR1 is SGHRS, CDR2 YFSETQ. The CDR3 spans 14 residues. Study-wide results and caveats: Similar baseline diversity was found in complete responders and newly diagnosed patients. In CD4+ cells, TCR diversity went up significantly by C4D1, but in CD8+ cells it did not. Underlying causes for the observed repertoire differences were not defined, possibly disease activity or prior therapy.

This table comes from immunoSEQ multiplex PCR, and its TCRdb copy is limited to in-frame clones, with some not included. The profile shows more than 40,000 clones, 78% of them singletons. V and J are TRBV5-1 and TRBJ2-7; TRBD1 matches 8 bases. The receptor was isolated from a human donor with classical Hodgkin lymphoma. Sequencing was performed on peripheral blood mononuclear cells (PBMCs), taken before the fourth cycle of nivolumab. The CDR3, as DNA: TGCGCCAGCAGCTTAGTACAGGGGGTGGGCGAGCAGTACTTC. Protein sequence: CASSLVQGVGEQYF.